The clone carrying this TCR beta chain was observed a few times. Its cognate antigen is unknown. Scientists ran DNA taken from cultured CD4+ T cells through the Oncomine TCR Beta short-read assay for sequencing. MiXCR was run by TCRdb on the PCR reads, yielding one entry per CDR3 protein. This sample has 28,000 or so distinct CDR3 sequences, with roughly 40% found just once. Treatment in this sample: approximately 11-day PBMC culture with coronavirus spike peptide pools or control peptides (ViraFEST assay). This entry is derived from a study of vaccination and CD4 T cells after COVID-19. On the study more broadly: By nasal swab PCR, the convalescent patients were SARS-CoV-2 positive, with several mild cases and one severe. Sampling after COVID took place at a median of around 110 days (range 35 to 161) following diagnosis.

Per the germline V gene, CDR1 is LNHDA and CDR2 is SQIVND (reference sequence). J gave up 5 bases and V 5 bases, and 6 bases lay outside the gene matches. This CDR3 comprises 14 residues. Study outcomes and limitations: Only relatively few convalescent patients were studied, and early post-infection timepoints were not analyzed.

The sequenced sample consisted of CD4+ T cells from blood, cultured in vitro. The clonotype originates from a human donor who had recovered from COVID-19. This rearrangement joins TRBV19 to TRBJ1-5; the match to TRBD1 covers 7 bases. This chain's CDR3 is CASSADRVYQPQHF. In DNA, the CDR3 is TGTGCCAGTAGTGCCGACAGGGTTTATCAGCCCCAGCATTTT.